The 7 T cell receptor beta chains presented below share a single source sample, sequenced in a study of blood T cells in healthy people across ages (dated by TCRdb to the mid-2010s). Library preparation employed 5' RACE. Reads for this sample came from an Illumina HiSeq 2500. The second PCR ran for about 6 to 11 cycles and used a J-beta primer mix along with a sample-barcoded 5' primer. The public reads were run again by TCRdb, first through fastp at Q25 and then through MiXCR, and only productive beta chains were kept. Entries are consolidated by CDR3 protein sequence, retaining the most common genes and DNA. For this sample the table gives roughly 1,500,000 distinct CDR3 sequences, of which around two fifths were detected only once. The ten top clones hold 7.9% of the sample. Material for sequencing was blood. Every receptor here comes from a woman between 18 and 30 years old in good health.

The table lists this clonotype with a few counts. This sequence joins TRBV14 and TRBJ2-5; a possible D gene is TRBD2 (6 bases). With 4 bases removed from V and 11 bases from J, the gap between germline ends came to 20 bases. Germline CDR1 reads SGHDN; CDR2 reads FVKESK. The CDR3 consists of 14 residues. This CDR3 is CASSPSPGVGEQYF. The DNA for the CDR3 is TGTGCCAGCAGCCCCTCCCCGGGGGTAGGTGAGCAGTACTTC.

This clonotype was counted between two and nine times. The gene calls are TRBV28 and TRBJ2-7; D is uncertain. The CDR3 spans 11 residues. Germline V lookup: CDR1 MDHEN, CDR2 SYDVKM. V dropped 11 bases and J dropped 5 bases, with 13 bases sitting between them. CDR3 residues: CAAESGDEQYF. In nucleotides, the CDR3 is TGTGCCGCCGAGAGTGGTGACGAGCAGTACTTC.

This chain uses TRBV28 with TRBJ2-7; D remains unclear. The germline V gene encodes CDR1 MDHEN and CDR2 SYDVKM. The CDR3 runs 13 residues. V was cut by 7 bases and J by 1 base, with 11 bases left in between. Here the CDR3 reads CASNIKRSYEQYF. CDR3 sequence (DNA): TGTGCCAGCAATATTAAGCGATCCTACGAGCAGTACTTC.

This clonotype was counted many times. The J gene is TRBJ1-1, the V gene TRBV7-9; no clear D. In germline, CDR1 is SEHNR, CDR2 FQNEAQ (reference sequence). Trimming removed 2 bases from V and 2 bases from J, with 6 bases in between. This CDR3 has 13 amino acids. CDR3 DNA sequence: TGTGCCAGCAGCTTATCTGTAAACACTGAAGCTTTCTTT. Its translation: CASSLSVNTEAFF.

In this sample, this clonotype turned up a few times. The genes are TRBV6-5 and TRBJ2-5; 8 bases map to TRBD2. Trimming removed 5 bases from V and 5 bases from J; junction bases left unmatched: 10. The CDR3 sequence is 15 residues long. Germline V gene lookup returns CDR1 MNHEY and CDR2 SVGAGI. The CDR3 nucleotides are TGTGCCAGCAGTCGGACTAGCCCAAAAGGGGAGACCCAGTACTTC. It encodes CASSRTSPKGETQYF.

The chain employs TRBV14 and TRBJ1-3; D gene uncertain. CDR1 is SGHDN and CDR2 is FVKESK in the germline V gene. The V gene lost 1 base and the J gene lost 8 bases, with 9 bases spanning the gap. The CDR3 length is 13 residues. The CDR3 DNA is TGTGCCAGCAGCCAAGTCGAGGGAGACACCATATATTTT. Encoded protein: CASSQVEGDTIYF.

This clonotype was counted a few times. The CDR3 DNA sequence: TGTGCCACCAGTGGTGGCGGGGAGACCCAGTACTTC. It translates to CATSGGGETQYF. This sequence joins TRBV24-1 and TRBJ2-5; D may be TRBD2 (5 bases). Trimming pared 5 bases from V and 5 bases from J, leaving 8 bases between. This CDR3 contains 12 residues. Germline V lookup: CDR1 KGHDR, CDR2 SFDVKD.